Here is one T cell receptor (beta chain) with its context. This clone was detected only a few times. Its antigen target is currently unknown. The input lacks base qualities; no much larger clone sits a single base away. CDR1 and CDR2 are read off the germline V gene as ENHRY and SYGVKD. The CDR3 holds 15 amino acids from the cysteine to the phenylalanine. Of the read, only the CDR3 DNA is kept; its 45 bases are in frame from base 1. Ends trimmed: V by 5 bases, J by 4 bases; bases unmatched to a gene: 3. The entry originates in a study of beta chain features in type 1 diabetes (dated by TCRdb to 2017 to 2018). General notes on the study: Mean age, gender distribution, total cell number and subset yield did not differ between patients and healthy donors. Across all samples, 107,917,701 sorted cells were examined, and cell number per subset correlated strongly with RNA yield. The study compared TCRB repertoires of sorted circulating CD4+ T cell subsets between recently diagnosed type 1 diabetes patients and matched healthy donors. Regulatory and stem cell-like memory subsets were isolated from only 8 patients and 8 healthy donors, whereas naive and central memory subsets came from all 28 donors.

What the work shows at the level of the full study, not this receptor alone: In all four CD4+ subsets, TCRB CDR3 length was moderately but significantly shorter in type 1 diabetes patients. Because the HLA sub-analyses included only small numbers of individuals, any influence of HLA type on TCRB rearrangement was left unresolved. PCR may preferentially amplify shorter templates, but because patient and control samples were amplified and corrected together, any resulting skew would affect both groups equally. Because cDNA rather than genomic DNA was sequenced, highly expressing activated cells could have been over-represented, although no difference in activation and CD3 levels was found between groups. Naive, central memory and regulatory TCRB repertoires appeared to be more alike among patients than among healthy donors. At VDJ recombination sites, patients with type 1 diabetes made fewer insertions and deleted more nucleotides, a pattern implying thymic rearrangement abnormalities.

The entire amount of isolated RNA was reverse transcribed using the High Capacity cDNA Reverse Transcription Kit, so the sequenced TCRB transcripts were expressed ones. Deep immunoSEQ sequencing was performed on naive, central memory and regulatory T cell samples, with an average of roughly 3.5 million total reads per sample. After sorted cells were lysed in RLT buffer, RNA was extracted with DNase-treated RNeasy Micro or Mini kits, with the choice depending on cell number. Each cell subset was processed separately to prevent cross-contamination, with patient and healthy donor samples processed together. The immunoSEQ multiplex PCR was used to amplify TCRB sequences from cDNA, generating 87-bp fragments that spanned the CDR3 region. Amplicons were sequenced on the Illumina HiSeq platform. As for the original processing: PCR bias was computationally corrected using synthetic template baselines, reads within Hamming distance 2 were collapsed, and singletons that could not be merged were discarded. Reads were aligned to IMGT to assign V, D and J genes, CDR3 length, and insertions or deletions at six rearrangement sites. Within each subset, clonotype counts were normalized to sorted cell number, after which true diversity and Gini coefficients were computed with the tcR R package. The overlap coefficient, calculated on TCRB nucleotide sequences, was used to measure repertoire sharing. As a proxy for the pre-selection repertoire, out-of-frame TCRB sequences from naive cells were analyzed. TCRdb re-hosts the immuneACCESS table, in-frame sequences only. Its copies lack some clones; in the studies checked, an unresolved V gene accounts for under half of them, and the cause for the rest is not known. V and J calls and clone size come straight from that table; D and trimming were deduced from the DNA. The sample has some 350,000 clones on record, approximately 15% of them singletons. 0.015% of the sample lies in the top ten.

Each donor gave one peripheral blood draw, roughly 120 mL on average, collected into heparinised tubes. Naive, central memory, regulatory and stem cell-like memory CD4+ T cells were sorted on a BD FACSAria II using a panel including CD45RO, CCR7, CD25, CD127, CD95 and CD27. Purity was above 95% for every sorted population. Right away, PBMCs were isolated by Lymphoprep density gradient centrifugation and were stained directly, with no culture step. So that batch effects would be minimized, each experiment stained and sorted samples in pairs, pairing one healthy donor with one patient. The TCR comes from a woman in her late teens or twenties with type 1 diabetes. Here the chain combines TRBV10-3 and TRBJ2-5, and 14 junction bases match TRBD2. The sample consisted of naive CD4+ T cells from blood. The intended sense of this specimen's cell subset or site label: true naive CD4+ T cells. The nucleotide sequence reads TGTGCCATCAGTCCTGGGACTAGCGGGAGAGAGACCCAGTACTTC. Its protein is CAISPGTSGRETQYF.